This T cell receptor (beta chain) was retrieved from a study of blood T cell repertoires in COVID-19. For the study at large: Sources were T cells, B-cell-depleted T cells, or PBMCs; the material itself was cDNA or gDNA.

Original methodology: Quantification of nucleated cells was approximated via reference gene primer amplification. Generated by immunoSEQ multiplex PCR, the TCRdb table keeps only in-frame clones and is missing some. V and J calls and clone size are given by that table; D and trimming were obtained from the DNA. The repertoire consists of around 300,000 clones, with approximately 90% occurring once and the leading ten covering 3%. The origin of this receptor is a woman in her thirties with active or convalescent COVID-19. Sequenced sample: peripheral blood.

The DNA for the CDR3 is TGTGCCAGTAGTGGATCGACAGGGGGCAATTCACCCCTCCACTTT. This gives the protein CASSGSTGGNSPLHF. V and J are TRBV19 and TRBJ1-6, with 10 nucleotides matching TRBD1. CDR3 length: 15 amino acids. Trimming cost V 5 bases and J 7 bases; bases outside gene matches: 5. Germline values: CDR1 LNHDA, CDR2 SQIVND (reference sequence).